This TCR beta chain derives from a study of OX40 agonist ivuxolimab in advanced cancers. Looking at the study overall: Dosing consisted of intravenous ivuxolimab at 0.01 to 10 mg/kg every 2 weeks.

The assay was immunoSEQ multiplex PCR, and TCRdb's table has in-frame clones only and misses some. The table lists 65,000 to 95,000 clones, 65% to 85% of them singletons, with less than 0.85% in the top ten. The junction had 7 bases not matched to a gene; V was cut back by 5 bases and J by 4 bases. In germline, CDR1 is MDHEN, CDR2 SYDVKM. This CDR3 region has 15 residues. Sequenced material: CD4+ or CD8+ T cells sorted from blood, taken in a trial of the OX40 agonist ivuxolimab. The sequence was obtained from an adult with an advanced solid tumor such as melanoma, head and neck, liver or kidney cancer. The rearrangement uses TRBV28 and TRBJ2-5; 10 bases map to TRBD2. CDR3 region: CASSHPRTSGETQYF. CDR3 sequence (DNA): TGTGCCAGCAGTCACCCCCGGACTAGCGGAGAGACCCAGTACTTC.